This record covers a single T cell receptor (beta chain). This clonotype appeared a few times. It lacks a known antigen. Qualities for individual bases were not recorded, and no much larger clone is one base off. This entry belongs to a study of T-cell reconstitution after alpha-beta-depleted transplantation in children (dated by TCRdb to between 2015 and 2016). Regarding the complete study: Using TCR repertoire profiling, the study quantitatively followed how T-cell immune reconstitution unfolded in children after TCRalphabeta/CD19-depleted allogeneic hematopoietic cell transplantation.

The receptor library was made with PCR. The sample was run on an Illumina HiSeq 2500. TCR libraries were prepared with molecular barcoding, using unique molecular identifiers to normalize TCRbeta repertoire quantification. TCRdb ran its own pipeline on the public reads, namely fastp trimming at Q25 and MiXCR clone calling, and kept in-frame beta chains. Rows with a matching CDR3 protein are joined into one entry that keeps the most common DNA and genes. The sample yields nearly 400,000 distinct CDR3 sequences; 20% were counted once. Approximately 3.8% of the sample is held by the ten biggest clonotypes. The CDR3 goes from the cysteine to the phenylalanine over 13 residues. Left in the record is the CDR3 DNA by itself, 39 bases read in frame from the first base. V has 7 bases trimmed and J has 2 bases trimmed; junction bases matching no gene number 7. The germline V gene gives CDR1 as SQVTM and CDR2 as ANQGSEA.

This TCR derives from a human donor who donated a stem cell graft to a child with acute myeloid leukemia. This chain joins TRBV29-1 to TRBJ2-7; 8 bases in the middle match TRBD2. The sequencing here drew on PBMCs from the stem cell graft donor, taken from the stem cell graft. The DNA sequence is TGCAGCGCCCGGCCAGCGGGGGCCTACGAGCAGTACTTC. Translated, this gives CSARPAGAYEQYF.